These 6 T cell receptor beta chains share one sample of origin, sequenced in a study of alternative splicing in chronic myeloid leukemia remission. As for the study in general: Trial remission samples were taken at major or complete molecular response, at 12 or 24 months.

Each library started from roughly 1 ug total RNA with poly-A enrichment. TCRdb reprocessed the bulk RNA-seq reads and stores each CDR3 protein as one record, lacking DNA. The sample has about 300 distinct CDR3 sequences, roughly 90% seen once. Specimen: PBMCs or total blood leukocytes (not recorded which), collected during remission. Receptors originate from an adult with chronic myeloid leukemia.

The chain uses TRBV5-1 and TRBJ1-1. This CDR3 region has 19 residues. Germline-derived CDR1 and CDR2 are SGHRS and YFSETQ. The CDR3 region is CASSPEGQGILKRNTEAFF.

The chain recombines TRBV18 with TRBJ2-1; TCRdb gives TRBD2 as the D gene, but with no DNA this cannot be confirmed. The CDR3 runs 15 residues. The germline V gene has CDR1 KGHSH and CDR2 LQKENI. This CDR3 is CASSPRTSADNEQFF.

The chain uses TRBV28 and TRBJ1-6. In germline, CDR1 is MDHEN, CDR2 SYDVKM. The CDR3 extends over 19 amino acids. The CDR3 spells CASSLRRDSSSSYNSPLHF.

The rearrangement uses TRBV9 and TRBJ2-1; without DNA, the TCRdb call of TRBD2 cannot be checked. Germline assignment: CDR1 SGDLS and CDR2 YYNGEE. The CDR3 extends over 16 amino acids. CDR3 in amino acids: CASSVAMGGEIHEQFF. Full variable domain (remainder filled in from reference TRBV9 and TRBJ2-1): DSGVTQTPKHLITATGQRVTLRCSPRSGDLSVYWYQQSLDQGLQFLIQYYNGEERAKGNILERFSAQQFPDLHSELNLSSLELGDSALYFCASSVAMGGEIHEQFFGPGTRLTVL.

The V call is TRBV5-1, the J call TRBJ2-1; TCRdb outputs TRBD2, but without DNA this stays unchecked. From germline, CDR1 is SGHRS and CDR2 YFSETQ. The CDR3 runs to 15 residues. The CDR3 loop reads CASSQGGWFNNEQFF. The entire variable domain, with the rest obtained from reference TRBV5-1 and TRBJ2-1, is as follows: KAGVTQTPRYLIKTRGQQVTLSCSPISGHRSVSWYQQTPGQGLQFLFEYFSETQRNKGNFPGRFSGRQFSNSRSEMNVSTLELGDSALYLCASSQGGWFNNEQFFGPGTRLTVL.

This clonotype was detected only a few times. The V and J genes are TRBV24/OR9-2 and TRBJ2-1. TRBV24/OR9-2 is annotated as an ORF whose role is uncertain. This CDR3 comprises 14 residues. CDR3 residues: CATSDTAPYNEQFF.